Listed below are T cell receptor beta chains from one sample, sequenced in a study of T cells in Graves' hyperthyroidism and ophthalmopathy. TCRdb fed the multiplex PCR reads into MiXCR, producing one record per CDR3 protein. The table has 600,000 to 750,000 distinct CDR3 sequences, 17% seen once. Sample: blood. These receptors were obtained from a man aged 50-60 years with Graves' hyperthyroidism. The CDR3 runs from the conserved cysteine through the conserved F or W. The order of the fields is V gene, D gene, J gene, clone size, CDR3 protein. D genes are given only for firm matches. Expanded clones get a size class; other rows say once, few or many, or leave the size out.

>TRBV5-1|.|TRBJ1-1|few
CASSLGQEITEAFF
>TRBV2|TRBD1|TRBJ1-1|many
CASTPTGMNTEAFF
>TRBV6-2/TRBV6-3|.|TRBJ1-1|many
CASRTGAVTEAFF
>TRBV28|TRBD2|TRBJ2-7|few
CASMSGLAASTKQYF
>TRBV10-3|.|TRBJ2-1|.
CAISLQGNNEQFF
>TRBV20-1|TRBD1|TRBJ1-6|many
CSAREDRGKTSPLHF
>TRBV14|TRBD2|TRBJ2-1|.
CAGSPGTSGFTEQFF
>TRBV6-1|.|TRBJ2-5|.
CASNPTSPTFETQYF
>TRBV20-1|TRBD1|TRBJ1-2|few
CSALARGTENGYTF
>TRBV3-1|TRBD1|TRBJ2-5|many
CASSQGGRGSRETQYF
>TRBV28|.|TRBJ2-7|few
CASSYQLGEQYF
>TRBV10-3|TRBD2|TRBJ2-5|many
CAISESSGMGETQYF
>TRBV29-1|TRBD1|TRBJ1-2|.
CSVGQGHTYGYTF
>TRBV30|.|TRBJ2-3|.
CAWSGSATSTDTQYF
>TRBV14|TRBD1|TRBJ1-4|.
CASSRPGQGATNEKLFF
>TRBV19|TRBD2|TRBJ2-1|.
CASSNQRDYNEQFF
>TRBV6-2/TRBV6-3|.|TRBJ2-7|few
CASSPFDYEQYF
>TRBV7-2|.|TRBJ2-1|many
CASSLTGPRYNEQFF
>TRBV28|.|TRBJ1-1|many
CASSFLQEAFF
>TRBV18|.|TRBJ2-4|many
CASSEDRAKNIQYF
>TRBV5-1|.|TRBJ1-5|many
CASSLESDQPQHF
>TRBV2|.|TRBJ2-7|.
CASSEFGRGNEQYF
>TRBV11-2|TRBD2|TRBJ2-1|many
CASSLAGGAYNEQFF
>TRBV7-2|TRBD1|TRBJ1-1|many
CASSYTGDPGAFF
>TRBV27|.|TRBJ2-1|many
CASSSPGSNEQFF
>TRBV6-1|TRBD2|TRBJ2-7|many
CATKSGGLAGLNEQYF
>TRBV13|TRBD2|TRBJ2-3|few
CASNPRDYTDTQYF
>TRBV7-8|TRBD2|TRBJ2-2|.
CASSGGTSGRSTGELFF
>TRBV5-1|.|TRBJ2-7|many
CASSLGDNEQYF
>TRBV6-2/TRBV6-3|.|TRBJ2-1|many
CASKNPGEPSYNEQFF
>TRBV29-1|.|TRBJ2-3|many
CSVNTRSAAPGTDTQYF
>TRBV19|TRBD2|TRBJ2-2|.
CASSIAAGGRHTGELFF
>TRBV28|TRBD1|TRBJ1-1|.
CASSWGKQGNAEAFF
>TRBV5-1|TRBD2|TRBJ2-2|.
CASSLGGGGPAGELFF
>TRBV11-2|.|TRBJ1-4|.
CASRMGGNEKLLF
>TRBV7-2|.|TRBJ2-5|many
CASGYQETQYF
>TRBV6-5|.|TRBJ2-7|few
CASSYSGSPEQYF
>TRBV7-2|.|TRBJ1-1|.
CASSSDIRGVEAFF
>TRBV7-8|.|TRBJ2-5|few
CASSRTDQETQYF
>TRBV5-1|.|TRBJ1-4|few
CASSPEGWDEKLFF
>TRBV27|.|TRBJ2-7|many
CASSLGGFGNEQYF
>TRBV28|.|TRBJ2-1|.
CASSSADSRYDEQFF
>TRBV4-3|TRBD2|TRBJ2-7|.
CASSQELAEAYEQYF
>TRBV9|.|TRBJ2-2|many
CASSVVPGASGELFF
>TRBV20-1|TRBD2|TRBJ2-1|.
CSAIALWGGNEQFF
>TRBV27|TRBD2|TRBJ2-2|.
CASSSKREAANTGELFF